The next 29 T cell receptor beta chains were all read from a single sample in a study of preoperative IRX-2 immunotherapy in early breast cancer. Indicated treatment: preoperative locoregional IRX-2 cytokine immunotherapy. Sequencing used immunoSEQ multiplex PCR; TCRdb keeps in-frame clones, though not all of them. Counted here are fewer than 25,000 clones, roughly 90% occurring once; the ten biggest clones make up roughly 29%. Source: tumor tissue, taken after IRX-2 immunotherapy. All receptors derive from a human donor with breast cancer.

This chain links TRBV7-9 with TRBJ1-1; D is ambiguous. Trimming left V 3 bases short and J 0 bases short, with 5 bases between. Germline loops: CDR1 SEHNR, CDR2 FQNEAQ (reference sequence). The CDR3 is 13 residues long. The CDR3 DNA is TGTGCCAGCAGCTTTTTGGTGAACACTGAAGCTTTCTTT. It is translated as CASSFLVNTEAFF.

For this clone: At one end, the junction sequence differs from germline, possibly due to a read error. The chain has TRBV5-4 and TRBJ1-5; D remains ambiguous. The CDR3 has 13 residues. Germline V gene lookup returns CDR1 SGHNT and CDR2 YYREEE (reference sequence). The CDR3, as DNA: TGTGCCAGCAGCCCCGGGGTGAGTCAGTCCCAGCATTTT. Translating it yields CASSPGVSQSQHF.

The chain is built from TRBV6-4 and TRBJ2-1; tentatively, D is TRBD2 (7 bases). The CDR3 totals 16 residues. V lost 2 bases and J 2 bases, leaving 13 bases between the germline ends. Germline V lookup: CDR1 MRHNA, CDR2 SNTAGT. For the CDR3, the DNA is TGTGCCAGCAGTGACGGAGGGGGGGGTACCTACAATGAGCAGTTCTTC. It specifies CASSDGGGGTYNEQFF.

This chain uses TRBV5-4 with TRBJ2-1, with D tentatively TRBD1 (6 bases). The CDR3 sequence is 15 residues long. Germline values: CDR1 SGHNT, CDR2 YYREEE (reference sequence). The V gene lost 0 bases and the J gene lost 4 bases, with 11 bases spanning the gap. The DNA of the CDR3 is TGTGCCAGCAGCTTGGCACAGGGAACTTACAATGAGCAGTTCTTC. As protein: CASSLAQGTYNEQFF.

A single count supports this clone. The V call is TRBV6-5, the J call TRBJ1-4; D is perhaps TRBD1 (6 bases). The CDR3 covers 15 residues. Germline values: CDR1 MNHEY, CDR2 SVGAGI. Trimming cost V 6 bases and J 8 bases, with 19 bases left between them. DNA of the CDR3: TGTGCCAGCAGCCGAAAACAGGGTCTGAGGGAAAAACTGTTTTTT. This encodes CASSRKQGLREKLFF.

This chain joins TRBV10-3 and TRBJ2-1; 9 nucleotides match TRBD2. Per germline, CDR1 ENHRY and CDR2 SYGVKD. V lost 3 bases to trimming and J lost 9 bases; unmatched junction nucleotides: 12. The CDR3 totals 16 residues. This CDR3 reads CAISEFGGGAQGEQFF. The CDR3 coding sequence is TGTGCCATCAGTGAATTTGGCGGGGGGGCACAAGGTGAGCAGTTCTTC.

CDR3 amino acids: CASSIGTTKETQYF. CDR3 coding DNA: TGCGCCAGCAGCATCGGGACGACTAAAGAGACCCAGTACTTC. This rearrangement joins TRBV5-1 to TRBJ2-5; D possibly matches TRBD1 or TRBD2 (5 bases each). The CDR3 contains 14 residues. V was shortened by 4 bases and J by 3 bases, with 13 bases between the two germline ends. Looked up from germline, CDR1 is SGHRS and CDR2 is YFSETQ.

This chain uses TRBV6-1 with TRBJ1-5; D is undetermined. V lost 2 bases, J lost 0 bases, and 11 bases lay in between. The CDR3 contains 16 residues. CDR1 is MNHNS and CDR2 is SASEGT in the germline V gene. DNA of the CDR3: TGTGCCAGCAGTGAACAAGTCGGGATTAGCAATCAGCCCCAGCATTTT. It codes for CASSEQVGISNQPQHF.

The rearrangement joins TRBV4-2 to TRBJ2-2; possible D gene TRBD2, 7 bases. CDR1 and CDR2 from the germline V gene are LGHNA and YNFKEQ. The CDR3 runs 17 residues. The V and J ends lost 4 bases and 4 bases respectively, with 19 bases between them. The chain's CDR3 is CASSPGGLGGGTGELFF. The CDR3 DNA reads as TGTGCCAGCAGCCCGGGGGGTCTTGGGGGCGGCACCGGGGAGCTGTTTTTT.

This clone has a single count. The chain uses TRBV7-9 and TRBJ2-5; no firm D call. Germline values: CDR1 SEHNR, CDR2 FQNEAQ (reference sequence). The length of the CDR3 is 14 residues. V lost 3 bases and J 5 bases, leaving 13 bases between the germline ends. In DNA form, the CDR3 reads TGTGCCAGCAGCTTGCCCTTGTCTTCGGAGACCCAGTACTTC. Protein product: CASSLPLSSETQYF.

This sequence joins TRBV10-3 and TRBJ2-5, with TRBD2 matching over 7 bases. Looked up from germline, CDR1 is ENHRY and CDR2 is SYGVKD. V lost 2 bases, J lost 7 bases, and 7 bases stayed unmatched. This CDR3 is built from 14 residues. The CDR3 sequence: CAISEEAGVLTQYF. DNA of the CDR3: TGTGCCATCAGTGAGGAGGCGGGGGTCCTGACCCAGTACTTC.

The V gene is TRBV6-1, the J gene TRBJ1-6, with 7 bases identical to TRBD1. The CDR3 has 15 amino acids. J gave up 7 bases and V 8 bases, and 11 bases lay outside the gene matches. Germline V CDR1 and CDR2: MNHNS, SASEGT. As DNA, the CDR3 is TGTGCCAGCTCCCCACAGGGGATCTCGAATTCACCCCTCCACTTT. Translated: CASSPQGISNSPLHF.

V and J are TRBV25-1 and TRBJ1-1; D uncertain. Germline V CDR1 and CDR2: MGHDK, SYGVNS. The CDR3 has 10 amino acids. V shed 1 base and J shed 9 bases, with 3 bases lying between them. CDR3 sequence (DNA): TGTGCCAGCAGTGAATGTCAAGCTTTCTTT. Translated, it gives CASSECQAFF.

This clone ranks as large (0.1 to 1%). This chain connects TRBV15 to TRBJ2-6; D may be TRBD1 (5 bases). V lost 0 bases and J lost 2, with 17 bases in between. Germline lookup yields CDR1 LNHNV and CDR2 YYDKDF (reference sequence). The CDR3 covers 19 residues. In DNA form, the CDR3 reads TGTGCCACCAGCAGAGATTTCAGGGTTATGCACCCTGGGGCCAACGTCCTGACTTTC. It specifies CATSRDFRVMHPGANVLTF. Full variable domain (rest looked up from reference TRBV15 and TRBJ2-6): DAMVIQNPRYQVTQFGKPVTLSCSQTLNHNVMYWYQQKSSQAPKLLFHYYDKDFNNEADTPDNFQSRRPNTSFCFLDIRSPGLGDTAMYLCATSRDFRVMHPGANVLTFGAGSRLTVL.

The V and J genes are TRBV9 and TRBJ1-4, with D perhaps TRBD1 (6 bases). Trimming took 4 bases from V and 3 from J, leaving 19 bases between them. CDR1 is SGDLS and CDR2 is YYNGEE in the germline V gene. This CDR3 is 17 amino acids long. The CDR3 protein is CASSYREGHWSNEKLFF. CDR3 bases: TGTGCCAGCAGCTACAGGGAAGGTCATTGGTCTAATGAAAAACTGTTTTTT. Based on the CDR3 plus reference TRBV9 and TRBJ1-4, the full variable domain is DSGVTQTPKHLITATGQRVTLRCSPRSGDLSVYWYQQSLDQGLQFLIQYYNGEERAKGNILERFSAQQFPDLHSELNLSSLELGDSALYFCASSYREGHWSNEKLFFGSGTQLSVL.

This clone was seen a few times. V usage is TRBV5-1 and J usage is TRBJ2-1; D is possibly TRBD1 (5 bases). The V gene lost 6 bases and the J gene lost 6 bases, with 13 bases spanning the gap. This CDR3 spans 13 amino acids. Germline CDR1 is SGHRS and CDR2 is YFSETQ. Here the CDR3 DNA reads TGCGCCAGCAATAGGAAGGGGTTCAATGAGCAGTTCTTC. This sequence encodes CASNRKGFNEQFF.

The chain couples TRBV5-4 to TRBJ2-7; 9 bases fit TRBD1. Trimming at V came to 3 bases and at J to 4 bases, leaving 8 bases not matched to a gene. Germline CDR1 is SGHNT and CDR2 is YYREEE (reference sequence). This CDR3 has 15 amino acids. CDR3 residues: CASSSPGTGQYEQYF. Here the CDR3 DNA reads TGTGCCAGCAGCTCGCCGGGGACAGGGCAGTACGAGCAGTACTTC.

The chain joins TRBV19 to TRBJ1-2; D gene ambiguous. With 5 bases removed from V and 0 bases from J, the gap between germline ends came to 7 bases. From germline, CDR1 is LNHDA and CDR2 SQIVND (reference sequence). This CDR3 has 13 amino acids. Here the CDR3 reads CASSAAANYGYTF. The DNA of the CDR3 is TGTGCCAGTAGTGCAGCGGCTAACTATGGCTACACCTTC.

The chain joins TRBV6-1 to TRBJ2-1, with TRBD2 matching 8 bases. Losses at the gene ends were 3 bases for V and 3 bases for J; bases not matched to a gene: 4. The CDR3 covers 15 residues. The germline V gene has CDR1 MNHNS and CDR2 SASEGT. The chain's CDR3 is CASSDSGKGYNEQFF. CDR3 nucleotide sequence: TGTGCCAGCAGTGATAGCGGGAAAGGCTACAATGAGCAGTTCTTC.

The CDR3 nucleotides are TGTGCCAGTAAGCTGGAGGGGGGAACCACAGATACGCAGTATTTT. It translates to CASKLEGGTTDTQYF. This rearrangement joins TRBV19 to TRBJ2-3; D might be TRBD1 or TRBD2, each matching 6 bases. Trimming stripped 7 bases from V and 2 bases from J, with 16 bases between. CDR1 is LNHDA and CDR2 is SQIVND in the germline V gene (reference sequence). The CDR3 sequence is 15 residues long.

The V gene is TRBV14, the J gene TRBJ2-3; 10 bases fit TRBD1. Germline V gives CDR1 SGHDN, CDR2 FVKESK. V dropped 5 bases and J dropped 3; count of bases not matched to a gene: 5. The CDR3 sequence is 15 residues long. The CDR3 here is CASSSGTGATDTQYF. CDR3 coding DNA: TGTGCCAGCAGCTCCGGGACAGGGGCTACAGATACGCAGTATTTT. The full variable domain, completed using reference TRBV14 and TRBJ2-3, is EAGVTQFPSHSVIEKGQTVTLRCDPISGHDNLYWYRRVMGKEIKFLLHFVKESKQDESGMPNNRFLAERTGGTYSTLKVQPAELEDSGVYFCASSSGTGATDTQYFGPGTRLTVL.

The chain combines TRBV7-9 with TRBJ2-5; D not resolved. V was cut by 3 bases and J by 4 bases, with 9 bases left in between. This CDR3 region has 13 residues. Germline loops: CDR1 SEHNR, CDR2 FQNEAQ (reference sequence). The CDR3 region has the DNA TGTGCCAGCAGCTTTACCGGAATAGAGACCCAGTACTTC. The encoded protein is CASSFTGIETQYF. Full variable domain (outside the CDR3, taken from reference TRBV7-9 and TRBJ2-5): DTGVSQNPRHKITKRGQNVTFRCDPISEHNRLYWYRQTLGQGPEFLTYFQNEAQLEKSRLLSDRFSAERPKGSFSTLEIQRTEQGDSAMYLCASSFTGIETQYFGPGTRLLVL.

This rearrangement joins TRBV4-1 to TRBJ1-1; 7 bases map to TRBD1. The CDR3 length is 15 residues. J lost 2 bases, V lost 4 bases, and 7 bases had no gene match. The germline V gene encodes CDR1 MGHRA and CDR2 YSYEKL. The chain's CDR3 is CASSLLQGGNTEAFF. CDR3 nucleotides: TGCGCCAGCAGCCTCCTCCAGGGGGGTAACACTGAAGCTTTCTTT.

The chain joins TRBV2 to TRBJ1-6; D is undetermined. The CDR3 extends over 15 amino acids. The germline V gene encodes CDR1 SNHLY and CDR2 FYNNEI. The ends were cut back, 3 bases at V and 0 bases at J, with 6 bases in the middle. For the CDR3, the DNA is TGTGCCAGCAGTGAGGCGAGCTCCTATAATTCACCCCTCCACTTT. It yields the protein CASSEASSYNSPLHF.

The V call is TRBV10-2, the J call TRBJ1-2; D is perhaps TRBD1 (5 bases). V was clipped by 2 bases and J by 6 bases, with 10 bases between them. CDR1 and CDR2 (germline): WSHSY, SAAADI. This CDR3 has 13 residues. The CDR3: CASSEGAINGYTF. The CDR3 nucleotides read TGCGCCAGCAGTGAGGGGGCGATTAATGGCTACACCTTC.

The rearrangement links TRBV9 to TRBJ1-3, with TRBD1 matching over 10 bases. Germline-derived CDR1 and CDR2 are SGDLS and YYNGEE. Trimming cost V 5 bases and J 3 bases; bases outside gene matches: 5. This CDR3 has 15 amino acids. The CDR3 protein is CASSRDRGGGNTIYF. CDR3 coding DNA: TGTGCCAGCAGTCGGGACAGGGGTGGTGGAAACACCATATATTTT.

This sequence joins TRBV4-2 and TRBJ2-5; D tentatively fits TRBD1 or TRBD2 (7 bases each). V lost 1 base and J 3 bases, leaving 21 bases between the germline ends. Germline V gives CDR1 LGHNA, CDR2 YNFKEQ. The CDR3 runs to 18 residues. The CDR3 nucleotides are TGTGCCAGCAGCCAAGTGGGGGAAGGGAGGGGGCAAAAAGAGACCCAGTACTTC. Protein: CASSQVGEGRGQKETQYF.

The V gene is TRBV5-5, the J gene TRBJ2-7, with a possible D match to TRBD1 (5 bases). Looked up from germline, CDR1 is SGHKS and CDR2 is YYEKEE (reference sequence). Trimming stripped 0 bases from V and 1 base from J, with 14 bases between. This CDR3 contains 16 residues. The CDR3 region has the DNA TGTGCCAGCAGCTTGGGGCCAGGGCGATCGTCCTACGAGCAGTACTTC. Amino acid sequence: CASSLGPGRSSYEQYF.

The rearrangement joins TRBV11-3 to TRBJ1-2; D unclear. Germline CDR1 SGHNT, CDR2 YENEEA. The length of the CDR3 is 14 residues. V lost 1 base to trimming and J lost 6 bases, with 12 bases between them. CDR3 amino acids: CASSLGRREDGYTF. The CDR3 bases are TGTGCCAGCAGCTTAGGCCGTCGTGAGGATGGCTACACCTTC.